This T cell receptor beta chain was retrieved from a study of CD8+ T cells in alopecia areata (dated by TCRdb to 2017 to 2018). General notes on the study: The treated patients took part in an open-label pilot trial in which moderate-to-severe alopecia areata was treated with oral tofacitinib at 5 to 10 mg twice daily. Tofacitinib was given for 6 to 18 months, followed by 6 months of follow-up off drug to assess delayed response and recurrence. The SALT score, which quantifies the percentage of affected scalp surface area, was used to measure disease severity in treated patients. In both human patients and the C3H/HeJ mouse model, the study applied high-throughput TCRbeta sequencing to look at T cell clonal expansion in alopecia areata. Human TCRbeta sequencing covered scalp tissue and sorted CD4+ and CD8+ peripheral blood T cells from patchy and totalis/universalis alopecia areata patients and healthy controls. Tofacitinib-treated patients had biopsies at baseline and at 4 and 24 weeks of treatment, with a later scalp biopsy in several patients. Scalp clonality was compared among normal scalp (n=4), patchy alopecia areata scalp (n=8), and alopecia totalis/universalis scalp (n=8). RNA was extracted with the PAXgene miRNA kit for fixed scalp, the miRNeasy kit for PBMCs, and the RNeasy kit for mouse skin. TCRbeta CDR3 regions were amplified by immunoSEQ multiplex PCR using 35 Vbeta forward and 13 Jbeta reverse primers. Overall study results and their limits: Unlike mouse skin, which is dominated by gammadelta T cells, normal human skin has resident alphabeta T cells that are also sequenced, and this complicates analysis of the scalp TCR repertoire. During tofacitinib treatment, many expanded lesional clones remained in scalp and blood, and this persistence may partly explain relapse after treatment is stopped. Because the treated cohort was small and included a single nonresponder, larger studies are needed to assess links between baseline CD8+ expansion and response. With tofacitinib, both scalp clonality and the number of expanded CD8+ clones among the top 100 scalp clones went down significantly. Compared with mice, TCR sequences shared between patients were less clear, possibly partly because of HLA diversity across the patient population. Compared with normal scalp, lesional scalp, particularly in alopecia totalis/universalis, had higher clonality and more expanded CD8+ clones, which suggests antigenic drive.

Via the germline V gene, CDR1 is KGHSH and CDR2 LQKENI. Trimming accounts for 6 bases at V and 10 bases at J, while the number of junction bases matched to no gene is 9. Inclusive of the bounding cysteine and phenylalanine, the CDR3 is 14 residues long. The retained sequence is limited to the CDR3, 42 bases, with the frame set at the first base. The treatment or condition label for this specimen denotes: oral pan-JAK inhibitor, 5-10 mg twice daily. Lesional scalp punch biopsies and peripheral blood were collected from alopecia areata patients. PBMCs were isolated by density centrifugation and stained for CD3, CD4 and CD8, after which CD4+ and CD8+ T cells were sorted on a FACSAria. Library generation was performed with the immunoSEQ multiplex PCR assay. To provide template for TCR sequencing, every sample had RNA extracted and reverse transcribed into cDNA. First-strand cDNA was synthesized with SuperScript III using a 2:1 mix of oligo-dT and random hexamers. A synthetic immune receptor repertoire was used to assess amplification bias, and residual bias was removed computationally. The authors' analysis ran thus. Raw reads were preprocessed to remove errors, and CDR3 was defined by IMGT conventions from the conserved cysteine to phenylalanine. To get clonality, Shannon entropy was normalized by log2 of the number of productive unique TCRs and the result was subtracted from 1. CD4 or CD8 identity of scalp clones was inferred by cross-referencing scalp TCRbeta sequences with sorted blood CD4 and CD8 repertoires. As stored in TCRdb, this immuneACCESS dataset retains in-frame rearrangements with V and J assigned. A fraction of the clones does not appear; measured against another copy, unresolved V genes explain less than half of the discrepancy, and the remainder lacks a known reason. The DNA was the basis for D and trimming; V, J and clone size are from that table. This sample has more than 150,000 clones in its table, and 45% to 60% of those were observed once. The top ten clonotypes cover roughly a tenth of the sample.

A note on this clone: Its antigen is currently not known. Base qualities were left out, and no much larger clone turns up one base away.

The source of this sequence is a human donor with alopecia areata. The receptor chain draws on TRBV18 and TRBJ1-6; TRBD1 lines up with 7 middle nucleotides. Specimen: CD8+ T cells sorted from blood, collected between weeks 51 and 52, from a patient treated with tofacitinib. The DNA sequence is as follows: TGTGCCAGCTCCCTGGACAGGCCCCGGTCACCCCTCCACTTT. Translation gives CASSLDRPRSPLHF.